This T cell receptor beta chain was identified during a study of shared clonotypes between healthy human individuals. Assay used: immunoSEQ multiplex PCR; TCRdb lists only in-frame clones, some missing. The sample includes about a million clones, approximately 80% of them seen just once. The length of the CDR3 is 16 residues. V was cut by 0 bases and J by 6 bases, with 14 bases left in between. Germline V lookup: CDR1 LGHNA, CDR2 YSLEER. The sequencing input was memory CD4+ T cells from PBMCs. The sample's subset: CD45RA-negative fraction. The J gene is TRBJ2-2, the V gene TRBV4-3; weak D call: TRBD2 (5 bases). The TCR comes from a man younger than 35 in good health. Some clones in this sample may be carry-over from other donors' samples. DNA for the CDR3: TGCGCCAGCAGCCAAGATGTCGGGGTTCGGGCCGGGGAGCTGTTTTTT. This sequence encodes CASSQDVGVRAGELFF.